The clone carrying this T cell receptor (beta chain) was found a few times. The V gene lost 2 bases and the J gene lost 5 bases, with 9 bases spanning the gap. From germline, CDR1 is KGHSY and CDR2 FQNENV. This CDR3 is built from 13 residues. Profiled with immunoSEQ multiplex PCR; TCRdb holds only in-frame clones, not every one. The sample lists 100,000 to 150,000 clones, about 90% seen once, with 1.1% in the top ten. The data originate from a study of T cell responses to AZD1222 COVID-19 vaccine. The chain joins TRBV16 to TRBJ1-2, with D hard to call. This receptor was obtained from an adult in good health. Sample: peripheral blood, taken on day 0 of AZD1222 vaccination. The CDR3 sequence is CASSQPGSYGYTF. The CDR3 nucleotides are TGTGCCAGCAGCCAACCGGGATCGTATGGCTACACCTTC.